These 29 T cell receptor beta chains originate from one sample sequenced in a study of control samples from healthy donors and cancer patients. Profiling relied on immunoSEQ multiplex PCR, and the TCRdb table lists in-frame clones only, not all of them. The table lists 150,000 to 200,000 clones, roughly 92% of them singletons. The sequenced sample consisted of blood. These TCRs come from a man under 40 in good health.

The chain joins TRBV5-1 to TRBJ1-1; the D gene is possibly TRBD1 (6 bases). CDR1 and CDR2 (germline): SGHRS, YFSETQ. This CDR3 spans 13 amino acids. Trimming cost V 3 bases and J 3 bases, with 9 bases left between them. CDR3 residues: CASSSRQDTEAFF. DNA for the CDR3: TGCGCCAGCAGCTCTAGACAGGACACTGAAGCTTTCTTT.

V gene TRBV7-9 combines with J gene TRBJ2-1, with D tentatively TRBD2 (5 bases). CDR3 length: 14 residues. The V gene's germline CDR1 is SEHNR and CDR2 FQNEAQ (reference sequence). Trimming took 1 base from V and 8 from J, leaving 12 bases between them. CDR3 region: CASSLDGTRDEQFF. CDR3 coding DNA: TGTGCCAGCAGCTTAGACGGCACTAGAGATGAGCAGTTCTTC.

The chain combines TRBV11-2 with TRBJ1-4, with no clear D. The V end was cut by 3 bases, the J end by 8 bases, with 4 bases between. The CDR3 consists of 11 residues. CDR1 and CDR2 from the germline V gene are SGHAT and FQNNGV. CDR3 amino acids: CASSLKEKLFF. The CDR3 coding sequence is TGTGCCAGCAGCTTGAAGGAAAAACTGTTTTTT.

V is TRBV5-1 and J is TRBJ1-1, with D maybe TRBD1 (5 bases). This CDR3 has 15 amino acids. Germline assignment: CDR1 SGHRS and CDR2 YFSETQ. The V end lost 2 bases, the J end lost 6 bases, and 17 bases lay between the germline ends. The CDR3 nucleotides read TGCGCCAGCAGCTTTTCCGGGGACCTCAGGTCTGAAGCTTTCTTT. Its protein product is CASSFSGDLRSEAFF.

This rearrangement joins TRBV19 to TRBJ2-1; 7 bases are shared with TRBD2. The CDR3 runs to 14 residues. J gave up 5 bases and V 6 bases, and 7 bases lay outside the gene matches. The germline V gene encodes CDR1 LNHDA and CDR2 SQIVND (reference sequence). In DNA form, the CDR3 reads TGTGCCAGTAGCGACTATGGGGGGGACAATGAGCAGTTCTTC. It specifies CASSDYGGDNEQFF.

The J gene is TRBJ1-1, the V gene TRBV27; 8 bases match TRBD1. Germline V gives CDR1 MNHEY, CDR2 SMNVEV (reference sequence). The CDR3 is made up of 15 amino acids. The J segment lost 3 bases and the V segment lost 5 bases, leaving 8 bases of the junction unmatched. CDR3: CASSLQGALDTEAFF. In nucleotides, the CDR3 is TGTGCCAGCAGTCTCCAGGGGGCGCTGGACACTGAAGCTTTCTTT.

The chain links TRBV7-3 to TRBJ2-7, with a tentative D call TRBD2 (6 bases). The CDR3 extends over 15 amino acids. Germline V gives CDR1 SGHTA, CDR2 FQGTGA. V lost 2 bases to trimming and J lost 4 bases, with 15 bases between them. The CDR3 protein is CASSLFGGSGYEQYF. CDR3 nucleotides: TGTGCCAGCAGCTTATTTGGGGGGAGCGGGTACGAGCAGTACTTC.

The chain has TRBV27 and TRBJ2-7; 7 bases map to TRBD1. Germline V gene sequence: CDR1 MNHEY, CDR2 SMNVEV (reference sequence). V lost 0 bases and J lost 2; bases outside the gene matches: 7. The CDR3 consists of 16 residues. The CDR3 region is CASSLSPQQGPYEQYF. CDR3 bases: TGTGCCAGCAGTTTATCCCCGCAACAGGGGCCCTACGAGCAGTACTTC.

The V gene is TRBV29-1, the J gene TRBJ1-2; 8 bases align to TRBD1. This CDR3 is built from 13 residues. CDR1 is SQVTM, CDR2 ANQGSEA, per germline. Unmatched junction bases numbered 11, after V lost 6 bases and J lost 8 bases. CDR3 loop: CSVGRDRGRGYTF. The CDR3 bases are TGCAGCGTGGGACGAGACAGGGGACGAGGCTACACCTTC. The whole variable domain, remainder taken from reference TRBV29-1 and TRBJ1-2, is SAVISQKPSRDICQRGTSLTIQCQVDSQVTMMFWYRQQPGQSLTLIATANQGSEATYESGFVIDKFPISRPNLTFSTLTVSNMSPEDSSIYLCSVGRDRGRGYTFGSGTRLTVV.

The DNA for the CDR3 is TGTGCCAGCAGTTACCTATCTGCGTCCTACGAGCAGTACTTC. Protein sequence: CASSYLSASYEQYF. The chain links TRBV6-2 or TRBV6-3 to TRBJ2-7, with unresolved D. The CDR3 contains 14 residues. V lost 2 bases, J lost 1 base, and 9 bases lay in between. Per the germline V gene, CDR1 is MNHEY and CDR2 is SVGEGT.

The gene calls are TRBV9 and TRBJ1-3; weak D call: TRBD1 (6 bases). Germline V lookup: CDR1 SGDLS, CDR2 YYNGEE. Trimming removed 0 bases from V and 4 bases from J, with 14 bases in between. CDR3 size: 16 residues. CDR3 sequence: CASSVETRGRGNTIYF. The CDR3 DNA follows: TGTGCCAGCAGCGTAGAGACCCGGGGGCGGGGAAACACCATATATTTT. Complete variable domain (other parts from reference TRBV9 and TRBJ1-3): DSGVTQTPKHLITATGQRVTLRCSPRSGDLSVYWYQQSLDQGLQFLIQYYNGEERAKGNILERFSAQQFPDLHSELNLSSLELGDSALYFCASSVETRGRGNTIYFGEGSWLTVV.

The chain uses TRBV29-1 and TRBJ1-2, with 7 positions matching TRBD1. The CDR3 spans 16 residues. With 2 bases clipped from V and 4 bases from J, the junction kept 13 bases outside the gene matches. Germline CDR1 is SQVTM and CDR2 is ANQGSEA. DNA for the CDR3: TGCAGCGTTGAATTCCAGGGGGTCAGTCCGTCCTATGGCTACACCTTC. It is translated as CSVEFQGVSPSYGYTF.

This rearrangement joins TRBV10-3 to TRBJ1-1, with a tentative D call TRBD1 (5 bases). The CDR3 extends over 12 amino acids. Germline V gene lookup returns CDR1 ENHRY and CDR2 SYGVKD. Trimming left V 2 bases short and J 8 bases short, with 9 bases between. The CDR3 DNA reads TGTGCCATCAGTGAGGGGCAGGGCGAAGCTTTCTTT. Protein sequence: CAISEGQGEAFF.

The chain is built from TRBV24-1 and TRBJ2-1, with TRBD2 matching 12 bases. Losses at the gene ends were 5 bases for V and 10 bases for J; bases not matched to a gene: 8. The CDR3 sequence is 15 residues long. CDR1 and CDR2 (germline): KGHDR, SFDVKD. This CDR3 is CATSGSTSGGREQFF. The CDR3 DNA reads TGTGCCACCAGTGGTTCAACTAGCGGGGGGCGGGAGCAGTTCTTC.

V gene TRBV6-1 combines with J gene TRBJ1-4; no definite D call. V was trimmed by 0 bases and J by 11 bases, leaving 10 bases between them. CDR3 length equals 13 residues. Germline CDR1 MNHNS, CDR2 SASEGT. The CDR3 protein is CASSEARREKLFF. The CDR3 coding sequence is TGTGCCAGCAGTGAAGCCCGGAGGGAGAAACTGTTTTTT.

The chain carries TRBV2 and TRBJ1-4, with D possibly being TRBD1 (5 bases). CDR3 size: 13 residues. Germline loops: CDR1 SNHLY, CDR2 FYNNEI. V shed 4 bases and J shed 8 bases, with 11 bases lying between them. CDR3 nucleotide sequence: TGTGCCAGCAGTGGCACAGAGGGGGAAAAACTGTTTTTT. Its protein is CASSGTEGEKLFF.

The V and J genes are TRBV11-3 and TRBJ2-2; a weak D match, TRBD2 (5 bases). The CDR3 spans 14 residues. The V gene lost 1 base and the J gene lost 4 bases, with 7 bases spanning the gap. Germline V CDR1 and CDR2: SGHNT, YENEEA. The CDR3 DNA is TGTGCCAGCAGCTTAGTCGGGGTCACCGGGGAGCTGTTTTTT. Protein product: CASSLVGVTGELFF.

The rearrangement uses TRBV30 and TRBJ2-5, with a tentative D call TRBD2 (5 bases). Germline lookup yields CDR1 GTSNPN and CDR2 SVGIG (reference sequence). The CDR3 is 14 residues long. Between the trimmed V and J ends, which lost 1 base and 5 bases, there was a span of 14 bases. CDR3 in amino acids: CAWSAPGGVETQYF. CDR3 coding DNA: TGTGCCTGGAGTGCCCCTGGAGGTGTGGAGACCCAGTACTTC.

The chain has TRBV12-5 and TRBJ2-3, with 10 positions matching TRBD1. Trimming at V came to 5 bases and at J to 1 base, leaving 3 bases not matched to a gene. Germline CDR1 LGHNT, CDR2 FRNRAP. This CDR3 has 15 residues. The CDR3 DNA is TGTGCTAGTGGTCCCGGGACAGGGGGCACAGATACGCAGTATTTT. Translated: CASGPGTGGTDTQYF.

The chain carries TRBV29-1 and TRBJ1-1; TRBD1 aligns across 8 bases. The CDR3 loop spans 12 amino acids. The germline V gene has CDR1 SQVTM and CDR2 ANQGSEA. V shed 7 bases, J shed 3 bases, and the junction held 4 bases outside the gene matches. The CDR3, as DNA: TGCAGCGGGACACAGGGGGACACTGAAGCTTTCTTT. This translates into CSGTQGDTEAFF.

This chain uses TRBV20-1 with TRBJ2-3, with D tentatively TRBD2 (5 bases). Trimming took 3 bases from V and 5 from J, leaving 15 bases between them. CDR1 and CDR2 (germline): DFQATT, SNEGSKA (reference sequence). The CDR3 covers 14 residues. The DNA for the CDR3 is TGCAGTGCTAGTTGGCAGGACGGGAAAGATACGCAGTATTTT. As protein: CSASWQDGKDTQYF.

The gene calls are TRBV5-1 and TRBJ2-7; TRBD1 matches at 7 bases. The junction had 3 bases not matched to a gene; V was cut back by 0 bases and J by 6 bases. The CDR3 extends over 13 amino acids. Per the germline V gene, CDR1 is SGHRS and CDR2 is YFSETQ. CDR3: CASSLVAGGEQYF. For the CDR3, the DNA is TGCGCCAGCAGCTTGGTAGCAGGGGGCGAGCAGTACTTC.

The J gene is TRBJ1-3, the V gene TRBV5-1; 8 bases fit TRBD1. CDR1 and CDR2 (germline): SGHRS, YFSETQ. The trim removed 4 bases at V and 0 bases at J, leaving 9 bases unmatched. The CDR3 contains 17 residues. The CDR3 DNA sequence: TGCGCCAGCAGCCAATTGGGACAGGCCCGCTCTGGAAACACCATATATTTT. Protein sequence: CASSQLGQARSGNTIYF.

The table lists this clone with a few counts. The chain links TRBV11-2 to TRBJ2-3; 8 nucleotides agree with TRBD1. Germline values: CDR1 SGHAT, CDR2 FQNNGV. Losses at the gene ends were 3 bases for V and 6 bases for J; bases not matched to a gene: 14. This CDR3 contains 17 residues. CDR3 sequence: CASSLVRWDRRGDTQYF. The CDR3 bases are TGTGCCAGCAGCTTGGTTAGGTGGGACAGGAGGGGGGATACGCAGTATTTT.

This chain links TRBV7-2 with TRBJ2-1, with D tentatively TRBD1 or TRBD2 (6 bases each). This CDR3 has 16 amino acids. CDR1 and CDR2 (germline): SGHTA, FQGNSA. V was shortened by 5 bases and J by 5 bases, with 19 bases between the two germline ends. The DNA of the CDR3 is TGTGCCAGCAGCCCCGGCGCGGGGACAAACCACAATGAGCAGTTCTTC. Translating it yields CASSPGAGTNHNEQFF.

The J gene is TRBJ2-7, the V gene TRBV13; 7 bases are shared with TRBD2. Germline CDR1 PRHDT, CDR2 FYEKMQ (reference sequence). The CDR3 runs to 14 residues. The ends lost 5 bases at V and 3 bases at J; junction bases unmatched: 7. The DNA for the CDR3 is TGTGCCAGCAGCCCCAGCGGGGTCAACTACGAGCAGTACTTC. Its translation is CASSPSGVNYEQYF.

This clone was seen a single time. The J gene is TRBJ1-2, the V gene TRBV4-1, with 9 bases aligning to TRBD1. The V gene's germline CDR1 is MGHRA and CDR2 YSYEKL. CDR3 size: 15 residues. V dropped 0 bases and J dropped 8; count of bases not matched to a gene: 7. This chain's CDR3 is CASSQEVRTGDGYTF. The CDR3 DNA sequence: TGCGCCAGCAGCCAAGAAGTCCGGACAGGGGACGGCTACACCTTC.

The rearrangement joins TRBV7-2 to TRBJ1-2, with 8 bases aligning to TRBD1. The CDR3 contains 15 residues. Germline CDR1 is SGHTA and CDR2 is FQGNSA. With 0 bases clipped from V and 8 bases from J, the junction kept 8 bases outside the gene matches. This CDR3 is CASSLAPTGGYGYTF. The CDR3 coding sequence is TGTGCCAGCAGCTTAGCTCCAACAGGGGGGTACGGCTACACCTTC. The variable domain in full, with the rest retrieved from reference TRBV7-2 and TRBJ1-2, is GAGVSQSPSNKVTEKGKDVELRCDPISGHTALYWYRQSLGQGLEFLIYFQGNSAPDKSGLPSDRFSAERTGGSVSTLTIQRTQQEDSAVYLCASSLAPTGGYGYTFGSGTRLTVV.

This clone was recorded only once. The chain links TRBV27 to TRBJ1-1, with TRBD1 matching over 8 bases. Looked up from germline, CDR1 is MNHEY and CDR2 is SMNVEV (reference sequence). The CDR3 totals 12 residues. V dropped 4 bases and J dropped 8; count of bases not matched to a gene: 3. CDR3 protein: CASSSAGGEAFF. In DNA form, the CDR3 reads TGTGCCAGCAGTTCCGCAGGGGGCGAAGCTTTCTTT.